This is a list of T cell receptor beta chains from one sample in a study of T cell responses to AZD1222 COVID-19 vaccine. The repertoire was sequenced with immunoSEQ multiplex PCR; TCRdb's copy has only in-frame clones and lacks some. The sample contains roughly 180,000 clones, around 93% of which appear only once. Specimen: peripheral blood, collected on day 0 of AZD1222 vaccination. These receptors were collected from an adult in good health. Each CDR3 is given with its conserved first and last residue. D genes are given only for firm matches. Clone size, where shown, is once, few, many, or a class for clones that have expanded.

cdr3_aa cdr3_nt j_call d_call v_call clone_size
CASSQRQGSPDTIYF TGTGCCAGCAGTCAACGACAGGGCTCTCCGGACACCATATATTTT TRBJ1-3 TRBD1 TRBV6-5 few
CASSESMGDQPQHF TGCGCCAGCAGTGAGTCGATGGGGGATCAGCCCCAGCATTTT TRBJ1-5 - TRBV10-1 once
CASSHTITGRDGYTF TGCGCCAGCAGCCATACAATTACAGGGAGGGATGGCTACACCTTC TRBJ1-2 - TRBV5-1 once
CASSLEPGEYEQYF TGCGCCAGCAGCTTGGAGCCAGGGGAGTACGAGCAGTACTTC TRBJ2-7 - TRBV5-1 -
CASSLNAGGPLGVEQYF TGTGCCAGCAGTTTAAACGCCGGTGGGCCATTGGGCGTCGAGCAGTACTTC TRBJ2-7 - TRBV28 -
CASSRTVSNQPQHF TGTGCCAGCAGTCGGACGGTTAGCAATCAGCCCCAGCATTTT TRBJ1-5 - TRBV6-2/TRBV6-3 -
CASSLGAGGLPYEQYF TGTGCCAGCAGCTTAGGCGCGGGAGGGTTACCCTACGAGCAGTACTTC TRBJ2-7 TRBD2 TRBV7-8 -
CASSLAGGSEQYF TGCGCCAGCAGCTTGGCCGGGGGGTCCGAGCAGTACTTC TRBJ2-7 TRBD2 TRBV5-1 -
CASSLQGAANTEAFF TGCGCCAGCAGCTTGCAGGGGGCGGCAAACACTGAAGCTTTCTTT TRBJ1-1 TRBD1 TRBV5-1 few
CASSLSRGVNTGELFF TGTGCCAGCAGCTTAAGTAGGGGGGTCAACACCGGGGAGCTGTTTTTT TRBJ2-2 - TRBV21-1 -
CASSPGLAPDTQYF TGTGCCAGCAGCCCAGGACTAGCTCCCGATACGCAGTATTTT TRBJ2-3 TRBD2 TRBV7-8 few
CSVSTGTGGNSPLHF TGCAGCGTTTCTACCGGGACAGGGGGTAACTCACCCCTCCACTTT TRBJ1-6 TRBD1 TRBV29-1 -
CASTPPTGTGRYGYTF TGTGCCAGTACTCCCCCGACAGGGACCGGGCGCTATGGCTACACCTTC TRBJ1-2 TRBD1 TRBV19 -
CASTVAGAGQPQHF TGTGCCAGCACTGTGGCAGGGGCTGGACAGCCCCAGCATTTT TRBJ1-5 - TRBV28 -
CASSSYSGLADYEQYF TGTGCCAGCAGCTCGTACTCCGGACTAGCAGATTACGAGCAGTACTTC TRBJ2-7 TRBD2 TRBV11-2 -
CASSLVPYEQYF TGTGCCAGCAGCTTAGTGCCCTACGAGCAGTACTTC TRBJ2-7 - TRBV7-9 -
CASSLAPAEGVTTEAFF TGTGCCAGCAGCTTAGCCCCCGCGGAGGGAGTGACCACTGAAGCTTTCTTT TRBJ1-1 - TRBV7-8 -
CASSQAIDSPLHF TGCGCCAGCAGCCAAGCCATCGACTCACCCCTCCACTTT TRBJ1-6 - TRBV4-3 -
CASPSRGAVDSPLHF TGTGCCAGCCCCAGTAGGGGGGCGGTTGATTCACCCCTCCACTTT TRBJ1-6 - TRBV27 once
CATGGLNEQFF TGTGCCACGGGAGGTTTAAATGAGCAGTTCTTC TRBJ2-1 TRBD2 TRBV19 -
CAALGQGSNEQFF TGTGCCGCCCTCGGACAGGGGAGCAATGAGCAGTTCTTC TRBJ2-1 TRBD1 TRBV2 -
CASWTSGRSDTQYF TGCGCCAGCTGGACTAGCGGGAGATCGGATACGCAGTATTTT TRBJ2-3 TRBD2 TRBV5-1 -
CASRKGAGDNTEAFF TGTGCCAGCAGAAAAGGGGCAGGGGATAACACTGAAGCTTTCTTT TRBJ1-1 - TRBV3-1/TRBV3-2 -
CASSEDLSSVRGSNQPQHF TGCGCCAGCAGTGAGGATTTGTCCTCGGTGAGGGGGAGCAATCAGCCCCAGCATTTT TRBJ1-5 - TRBV10-1 -
CASSRGRSVTDTQYF TGTGCCAGCAGTAGGGGACGGTCTGTCACAGATACGCAGTATTTT TRBJ2-3 - TRBV28 -
CASSDGGIDSPLHF TGTGCCAGCAGTGATGGAGGGATTGATTCACCCCTCCACTTT TRBJ1-6 - TRBV6-1 -
CARPQRYEQYF TGTGCCCGCCCGCAGCGGTACGAGCAGTACTTC TRBJ2-7 - TRBV28 -
CASSLARGSGNTIYF TGTGCCAGCAGCTTAGCCAGGGGCTCTGGAAACACCATATATTTT TRBJ1-3 - TRBV13 -
CASSPPHGFNEQFF TGTGCCAGCAGTCCTCCCCATGGGTTTAATGAGCAGTTCTTC TRBJ2-1 - TRBV27 -
CASSPLAGGWVEQFF TGTGCCAGCAGCCCGCTAGCGGGAGGGTGGGTTGAGCAGTTCTTC TRBJ2-1 TRBD2 TRBV7-2 -
CASSLESPFWSYGYTF TGCGCCAGCAGCTTGGAGAGCCCCTTTTGGAGTTATGGCTACACCTTC TRBJ1-2 - TRBV5-1 -
CASSDLDEQYF TGTGCCAGCAGTGACCTTGACGAGCAGTACTTC TRBJ2-7 - TRBV6-2/TRBV6-3 -
CASSPVGGRRYNEQFF TGTGCCAGCAGTCCAGTCGGCGGGAGGAGGTACAATGAGCAGTTCTTC TRBJ2-1 TRBD2 TRBV28 -